The rows below give T cell receptor beta chains drawn from one sample of a study of metastatic and nonmetastatic thyroid tumors. TCRdb reprocessed the PCR reads via MiXCR. The sample has approximately 14,000 clones, about 28% seen once. The sequenced sample was blood. The receptors here all came from a female donor with papillary thyroid cancer or a benign thyroid nodule (not recorded which). Some clones in this sample may be carry-over from other donors' samples. The CDR3 runs from the conserved cysteine through the conserved F or W. Each record gives: J gene, V gene, CDR3 protein.

TRBJ2-3 | TRBV18 | CASSTPPPYTQYF
TRBJ2-7 | TRBV20-1 | CSAREGGDHPRYEQYF
TRBJ2-7 | TRBV6-9 | CASSTGRQSGEQYF
TRBJ2-1 | TRBV9 | CASSLSGVGYNEQFF
TRBJ1-1 | TRBV6-1 | CASSERGNTEAFF
TRBJ1-2 | TRBV6-2/TRBV6-3 | CASSYSDGDYGYTF
TRBJ1-1 | TRBV6-5 | CASSYSGGGTEAFF
TRBJ2-3 | TRBV29-1 | CSVLRRQGFTDTQYF
TRBJ2-7 | TRBV20-1 | CSARLVASGAYEQYF
TRBJ2-7 | TRBV20-1 | CRASATTATGCSEQYF
TRBJ1-2 | TRBV3-1 | CASSHSTDGYTF
TRBJ2-1 | TRBV6-1 | CPSSEGCATLFNEEFF
TRBJ2-7 | TRBV28 | CASSPTLLSSYEQYF
TRBJ2-5 | TRBV5-4 | CASSPTSGIQETQYF
TRBJ1-2 | TRBV7-9 | CASSRGTGNYGYTF
TRBJ2-1 | TRBV12-3/TRBV12-4 | CASSLGGGADDEQFF
TRBJ2-1 | TRBV11-2 | CASSLVSGQLYIELFF
TRBJ2-2 | TRBV15 | CATSRDPWGETGELFF
TRBJ1-5 | TRBV5-1 | CASSAGVDNHSNQPQHF
TRBJ2-1 | TRBV20-1 | CSANKGGGRSNEQFF
TRBJ2-1 | TRBV5-1 | CASSLLGDSYNEQFF
TRBJ2-2 | TRBV2 | CASRRRSPGELFF
TRBJ2-3 | TRBV3-1 | CASSPWTRGDTQYF
TRBJ2-4 | TRBV20-1 | CSASGGVIAKNIQYF
TRBJ2-1 | TRBV7-2 | CASSPPGLRLNEQFF
TRBJ1-2 | TRBV6-5 | CASSFFTGQDGYTF
TRBJ1-4 | TRBV20-1 | CSARPTGDHEKLFF
TRBJ2-3 | TRBV5-1 | CASKKGGTIPDTQYF
TRBJ1-6 | TRBV6-2/TRBV6-3 | CASSYSEDTPSPLHF
TRBJ2-7 | TRBV6-1 | CASSGDKGPYEQYF
TRBJ2-7 | TRBV20-1 | CSASGDRDYEQYF
TRBJ2-5 | TRBV7-3 | CASSSKGGYQETQYF
TRBJ2-3 | TRBV11-2 | CASSLSPSGTGTYTQYF
TRBJ2-3 | TRBV12-3/TRBV12-4 | CASSFKTQVLDTDTQYF
TRBJ2-7 | TRBV7-2 | CASSQSGSMSHEQYF
TRBJ1-2 | TRBV4-3 | CASSPHPEGTGEGYTF
TRBJ1-1 | TRBV6-2/TRBV6-3 | CASSYVEGRSNTEAFF
TRBJ1-1 | TRBV6-2/TRBV6-3 | CASSYSVGDTEAFF
TRBJ2-3 | TRBV18 | CASSPTVSDTQYF
TRBJ2-7 | TRBV6-2/TRBV6-3 | CASSRAGSYEQYF
TRBJ2-1 | TRBV9 | CASSGSNNEQFF
TRBJ1-1 | TRBV12-3/TRBV12-4 | CASSLGYLGTEAFF
TRBJ2-3 | TRBV5-1 | CASSLVVLAGGGVTDTQYF
TRBJ1-2 | TRBV28 | CASSSGRGRVGGYTF
TRBJ2-7 | TRBV5-1 | CASSLAGNSYEQYF
TRBJ2-7 | TRBV12-3/TRBV12-4 | CASSLRGGYEQYF
TRBJ2-1 | TRBV5-6 | CASSLLGQFSYNEQFF
TRBJ1-5 | TRBV10-3 | CAISQVWINQPQHF
TRBJ2-7 | TRBV5-6 | CASSLAKGDHEQYF
TRBJ2-7 | TRBV10-2 | CASSFTSGNYEQYF
TRBJ2-7 | TRBV20-1 | CSARGAGVGEQYF
TRBJ1-5 | TRBV6-1 | CASSQYNQPQHF
TRBJ1-2 | TRBV3-1 | CASSLRTGARGYTF